Ten or more counts support the clone carrying this T cell receptor beta chain. Its specificity is unknown. This CDR3 contains 13 residues. Losses at the gene ends were 5 bases for V and 4 bases for J; bases not matched to a gene: 3. Germline-derived CDR1 and CDR2 are SEHNR and FQNEAQ (reference sequence). Each CDR3 protein is one row after TCRdb ran MiXCR on the 5' RACE reads. The table has fewer than 350,000 distinct CDR3 sequences, around 4% seen once. These data belong to a study of T cells after yellow fever vaccination. As for the study in general: SMART-Seq v4 Ultra Low Input prepared libraries from low-cell fractions.

The study's findings and limits: Abundant clonotypes (contaminants from the bulk population) could be present in FACS-sorted repertoires. Detected again after the booster were most primary-vaccination clones, at about 96% CD4 and around 91% CD8. A limited proportion of clonotypes was detected within both the CD4 and CD8 compartments.

The source was PBMCs, collected on the day of the yellow fever booster vaccination. The sequence came from a man aged 18 to 35 who received the YFV17D yellow fever vaccine. The chain couples TRBV7-9 to TRBJ2-5, with TRBD2 matching 8 bases. The CDR3 protein is CASSRGGRETQYF. The CDR3 bases are TGTGCCAGCAGCCGGGGGGGCCGAGAGACCCAGTACTTC.